What follows describes a single TCR beta chain. Its antigen is unknown. The ends lost 4 bases at V and 2 bases at J; junction bases unmatched: 7. Looked up from germline, CDR1 is MRHNA and CDR2 is SNTAGT. This CDR3 spans 16 amino acids. This entry belongs to a study of cytomegalovirus exposure and HLA in healthy donors. In the study overall: As an earlier analysis found, some 180 million T cells yielded about 120 million unique TCR beta sequences.

Study-wide findings and caveats: Per published reports, the classifier diagnosed cytomegalovirus status with high specificity and sensitivity. A list of roughly 180 TCR beta chains associated with cytomegalovirus was given.

13 Jbeta primers and 60 Vbeta primers were used for the PCR. Assay used: immunoSEQ multiplex PCR; TCRdb lists only in-frame clones, some missing. With 200,000 to 250,000 clones in the sample, the ten largest clones hold 1.1%. This chain links TRBV6-4 with TRBJ2-3, with 9 bases fitting TRBD2. Sequenced input: PBMCs. This sequence was found in a girl aged 2 to 9 in good health and CMV-seropositive. CDR3 region: CASSVAGGMPTDTQYF. The DNA for the CDR3 is TGTGCCAGCAGTGTGGCGGGAGGGATGCCCACAGATACGCAGTATTTT.